This T cell receptor beta chain stems from a study of tumor and adjacent non-tumor tissue in lung cancer. Germline lookup yields CDR1 SGHDT and CDR2 YYEEEE. CDR3 length equals 14 residues. The ends were cut back, 0 bases at V and 4 bases at J, with 9 bases in the middle. This clonotype has a count of ten or more. RNA was extracted from bulk tissue without any cell sorting. More than 3 cm separated this lung sample from the edge of the tumor. TCRbeta libraries were built with three rounds of nested PCR, modified from ARM-PCR. TCRdb ran MiXCR on the multiplex PCR reads and lists one entry per CDR3 protein. The data hold 85,000 to 130,000 distinct CDR3 sequences, with roughly two thirds observed a single time.

The sequencing sample was made of distant non-tumor lung tissue. This receptor was identified in a man aged 25 to 40 with non-small cell lung cancer. The V and J genes are TRBV5-6 and TRBJ2-3; TRBD1 or TRBD2 may be the D gene (5 bases each). In nucleotides, the CDR3 is TGTGCCAGCAGCTTGGTGGGGGTGGCAGATACGCAGTATTTT. Translating gives CASSLVGVADTQYF. Full variable domain (rest looked up from reference TRBV5-6 and TRBJ2-3): DAGVTQSPTHLIKTRGQQVTLRCSPKSGHDTVSWYQQALGQGPQFIFQYYEEEERQRGNFPDRFSGHQFPNYSSELNVNALLLGDSALYLCASSLVGVADTQYFGPGTRLTVL.